The 30 T cell receptor beta chains reported below all come from one sample, sequenced in a study of blood T cells in healthy people across ages. It was with a sample-barcoded 5' primer and a J-beta primer mix that a second PCR of about 6 to 12 cycles was run. TCRdb analysed the 5' RACE reads with MiXCR anew, one entry per CDR3 protein. The sample records hundreds of thousands of distinct CDR3 sequences, roughly 21% being singletons. Material for sequencing was blood. The receptors were gathered from a man in his 70s in good health.

Only a few counts were recorded for this clonotype. The V and J genes are TRBV27 and TRBJ1-6; TRBD1 matches at 7 bases. Germline CDR1 and CDR2: MNHEY and SMNVEV (reference sequence). Losses at the gene ends were 6 bases for V and 10 bases for J; bases not matched to a gene: 6. The CDR3 is made up of 13 amino acids. The CDR3 coding sequence is TGTGCCAGCAGCCAACAGGGGCGATCACCCCTCCACTTT. Amino acids: CASSQQGRSPLHF.

In regard to this clonotype: Relative to the germline gene, one junction end is altered; a read error may explain this. The chain combines TRBV27 with TRBJ2-7; 9 bases align to TRBD2. Per germline, CDR1 MNHEY and CDR2 SMNVEV (reference sequence). The CDR3 has 15 amino acids. CDR3 nucleotide sequence: TGTGCCAGCAGTTTAACCTATCTAGCGGGAAGCGAGCAGCACTTC. Encoded protein: CASSLTYLAGSEQHF.

This clonotype was counted a few times. The chain links TRBV12-3 or TRBV12-4 to TRBJ1-1; weak D call: TRBD1 (5 bases). V was pared by 7 bases and J by 11 bases, with 17 bases between. The CDR3 is 12 amino acids. In DNA, the CDR3 is TGTGCCAGCACCCCGACAGCCCAGCTCGCTTTCTTT. This codes for CASTPTAQLAFF.

This clonotype has a handful of counts. The chain combines TRBV2 with TRBJ2-3; D ambiguous. The germline V and J ends were trimmed by 10 bases and 0 bases, with 17 bases remaining between them. The CDR3 extends over 15 amino acids. In germline, CDR1 is SNHLY, CDR2 FYNNEI. CDR3 sequence reads: CAITPRTGSTDTQYF. The CDR3 DNA reads as TGTGCCATCACCCCCAGGACGGGTAGCACAGATACGCAGTATTTT.

As for this clonotype: In this CDR3 the conserved last residue, phenylalanine or tryptophan, is missing, so a read error is likely. In DNA form, the CDR3 reads TGTGCCATCAGCCTACAGGGGGAGACCCAGTACTCC. Protein sequence: CAISLQGETQYS. The V call is TRBV10-3, the J call TRBJ2-5, with 7 nucleotides matching TRBD1. From germline, CDR1 is ENHRY and CDR2 SYGVKD. The J segment lost 5 bases and the V segment lost 6 bases, leaving 3 bases of the junction unmatched. CDR3 length: 12 residues.

This rearrangement joins TRBV27 to TRBJ2-6; D assignment may be TRBD1 or TRBD2 (5 bases each). The CDR3 totals 17 residues. Germline V gives CDR1 MNHEY, CDR2 SMNVEV (reference sequence). Trimming pared 2 bases from V and 0 bases from J, leaving 11 bases between. CDR3 DNA sequence: TGTGCCAGCAGTTTACGGGGCGGAAGCTCTGGGGCCAACGTCCTGACTTTC. Translated, it gives CASSLRGGSSGANVLTF. Together with reference TRBV27 and TRBJ2-6, the CDR3 gives the full variable domain: EAQVTQNPRYLITVTGKKLTVTCSQNMNHEYMSWYRQDPGLGLRQIYYSMNVEVTDKGDVPEGYKVSRKEKRNFPLILESPSPNQTSLYFCASSLRGGSSGANVLTFGAGSRLTVL.

The chain has TRBV20-1 and TRBJ2-3, with 10 bases identical to TRBD2. Trimming removed 7 bases from V and 1 base from J; junction bases left unmatched: 11. This CDR3 is built from 16 residues. Germline V lookup: CDR1 DFQATT, CDR2 SNEGSKA (reference sequence). CDR3 loop: CSVSTSGTGGTDTQYF. The CDR3 DNA reads as TGCAGTGTGAGCACTAGCGGGACAGGAGGCACAGATACGCAGTATTTT.

The V call is TRBV15, the J call TRBJ1-5, with TRBD1 matching over 10 bases. Germline lookup yields CDR1 LNHNV and CDR2 YYDKDF (reference sequence). V shed 1 base and J 4 bases; nucleotides not matched to a gene: 7. CDR3 size: 17 residues. The CDR3 sequence is CATSRGMTGGSNQPQHF. As DNA, the CDR3 is TGTGCCACCAGCAGAGGAATGACAGGGGGCTCAAATCAGCCCCAGCATTTT.

The chain employs TRBV7-9 and TRBJ2-1, with 7 bases identical to TRBD2. V shed 5 bases and J 5 bases; nucleotides not matched to a gene: 6. This CDR3 is built from 14 residues. The V gene's germline CDR1 is SEHNR and CDR2 FQNEAQ (reference sequence). The CDR3: CASSTGTNHNEQFF. For the CDR3, the DNA is TGTGCCAGCAGCACCGGGACTAACCACAATGAGCAGTTCTTC.

This clonotype showed up just a few times. The chain joins TRBV7-2 to TRBJ2-5, with D maybe TRBD1 (6 bases). The V gene lost 3 bases and the J gene lost 4 bases, with 9 bases spanning the gap. Germline assignment: CDR1 SGHTA and CDR2 FQGNSA. This CDR3 comprises 13 residues. CDR3 region: CASSFGQIETQYF. In DNA, the CDR3 is TGTGCCAGCAGCTTCGGACAGATAGAGACCCAGTACTTC. Supplemented by reference TRBV7-2 and TRBJ2-5, the full variable domain reads GAGVSQSPSNKVTEKGKDVELRCDPISGHTALYWYRQSLGQGLEFLIYFQGNSAPDKSGLPSDRFSAERTGGSVSTLTIQRTQQEDSAVYLCASSFGQIETQYFGPGTRLLVL.

CDR3 nucleotides: TGTGCCAGCAGTTACTCGGAGCCGATCTCCTACGAGCAGTACTTC. Translation gives CASSYSEPISYEQYF. V gene TRBV6-6 combines with J gene TRBJ2-7; D not certain. Per the germline V gene, CDR1 is MNHNY and CDR2 is SVGAGI (reference sequence). V lost 0 bases and J 0 bases, leaving 9 bases between the germline ends. CDR3 length: 15 residues.

This sequence joins TRBV4-3 and TRBJ2-7; D tentatively fits TRBD1 or TRBD2 (5 bases each). CDR3 length: 14 residues. The germline V and J ends were trimmed by 1 base and 3 bases, with 10 bases remaining between them. Germline V CDR1 and CDR2: LGHNA, YSLEER. This CDR3 is CASSQVRGSYEQYF. The CDR3 nucleotides are TGCGCCAGCAGCCAAGTACGGGGCAGCTACGAGCAGTACTTC.

CDR3 sequence: CASSTDVNTEAFF. Here the CDR3 DNA reads TGTGCCAGCAGTACCGACGTGAACACTGAAGCTTTCTTT. The V gene is TRBV12-3 or TRBV12-4, the J gene TRBJ1-1; D not certain. V was cut by 5 bases and J by 0 bases, with 7 bases left in between. The CDR3 loop spans 13 amino acids.

The chain links TRBV7-2 to TRBJ1-2, with D perhaps matching TRBD1 (5 bases). V lost 3 bases, J lost 3 bases, and 8 bases lay in between. The CDR3 runs to 13 residues. Germline-derived CDR1 and CDR2 are SGHTA and FQGNSA. This CDR3 is CASSFSTDYGYTF. The CDR3 DNA reads as TGTGCCAGCAGCTTTTCGACAGACTATGGCTACACCTTC.

This clonotype was seen a handful of times. The V and J genes are TRBV6-1 and TRBJ1-1; D is unclear. CDR1 and CDR2 from the germline V gene are MNHNS and SASEGT. The V gene lost 1 base and the J gene lost 5 bases, with 11 bases spanning the gap. This CDR3 comprises 14 residues. CDR3 DNA sequence: TGTGCCAGCAGTGAAGTAGCGGTTGGGACTGAAGCTTTCTTT. Amino acids: CASSEVAVGTEAFF.

The rearrangement links TRBV2 to TRBJ2-1, with D perhaps being TRBD1 or TRBD2 (5 bases each). CDR3 length: 13 amino acids. Deletions cut 3 bases from V and 6 bases from J, with 9 bases between. Germline assignment: CDR1 SNHLY and CDR2 FYNNEI. This CDR3 is CASSEQGPNEQFF. CDR3 coding DNA: TGTGCCAGCAGTGAGCAGGGACCCAATGAGCAGTTCTTC.

This clonotype showed up just a few times. The rearrangement joins TRBV7-6 to TRBJ2-2; the match to TRBD2 covers 8 bases. Germline trimming cut 0 bases from V and 1 base from J; bases unmatched to any gene: 1. The germline V gene has CDR1 SGHVS and CDR2 FNYEAQ. The CDR3 is made up of 16 amino acids. CDR3 residues: CASSLASGKNTGELFF. The CDR3 nucleotides read TGTGCCAGCAGCTTAGCTAGCGGGAAGAACACCGGGGAGCTGTTTTTT.

This clonotype was counted only a few times. The V and J genes are TRBV20-1 and TRBJ2-1; tentative D call: TRBD2 (6 bases). Germline CDR1 is DFQATT and CDR2 is SNEGSKA (reference sequence). V was cut by 5 bases and J by 9 bases, with 26 bases left in between. The CDR3 spans 16 residues. CDR3 bases: TGCAGTGCTGGAATGTTTGCGGGACCCTCTTTAGGTGAGCAGTTCTTC. Translated, it gives CSAGMFAGPSLGEQFF.

The chain joins TRBV7-2 to TRBJ2-5, with D possibly TRBD1 on 6 matching bases. Gene TRBJ2-1 matches the end of the DNA better, so the J call may be wrong. Germline CDR1 and CDR2: SGHTA and FQGNSA. The CDR3 loop spans 13 amino acids. The CDR3: CASSLHRANEQFF. The CDR3 DNA reads as TGTGCCAGCAGCCTCCACAGGGCCAATGAGCAGTTCTTC.

There are many counts of this clonotype. The gene calls are TRBV20-1 and TRBJ2-1; TRBD1 is a possible D gene (6 bases). The CDR3 has 11 residues. Germline loops: CDR1 DFQATT, CDR2 SNEGSKA (reference sequence). The ends were cut back, 6 bases at V and 8 bases at J, with 11 bases in the middle. The CDR3 DNA follows: TGCAGTGCATACAGGGTCGATGAGCAGTTCTTC. This codes for CSAYRVDEQFF.

This clonotype has a count of ten or more. V and J are TRBV10-2 and TRBJ2-5; 10 nucleotides match TRBD2. Germline assignment: CDR1 WSHSY and CDR2 SAAADI. Trimming took 4 bases from V and 5 from J; bases not matched to a gene: 4. This CDR3 region has 14 residues. The CDR3 spells CASSGASGSETQYF. The CDR3 DNA reads TGCGCCAGCAGTGGTGCTAGCGGGAGTGAGACCCAGTACTTC.

This rearrangement joins TRBV5-1 to TRBJ2-2; D perhaps matches TRBD2 (5 bases). Germline-derived CDR1 and CDR2 are SGHRS and YFSETQ. The V end lost 0 bases, the J end lost 8 bases, and 17 bases lay between the germline ends. The CDR3 totals 16 residues. CDR3 region: CASSLERAENAGELFF. Here the CDR3 DNA reads TGCGCCAGCAGCTTGGAGAGGGCGGAAAACGCTGGGGAGCTGTTTTTT.

The chain links TRBV5-1 to TRBJ2-5, with D possibly matching TRBD1 (5 bases). Trimming removed 5 bases from V and 5 bases from J, with 31 bases in between. CDR1 SGHRS and CDR2 YFSETQ come from the germline V gene. The length of the CDR3 is 19 residues. The chain's CDR3 is CASRPGLRDNLLGLETQYF. CDR3 DNA: TGCGCCAGCAGACCCGGCCTCAGGGATAATCTCCTCGGATTGGAGACCCAGTACTTC.

The rearrangement joins TRBV5-8 to TRBJ2-4; D is undetermined. This CDR3 is 17 amino acids long. V gave up 6 bases and J gave up 0 bases, with 19 bases separating them. Looked up from germline, CDR1 is SGHTS and CDR2 is YDEGEE. The CDR3 loop reads CASTTSGRALAKNIQYF. CDR3 DNA sequence: TGTGCCAGCACCACCTCGGGTAGGGCACTAGCCAAAAACATTCAGTACTTC.

The chain couples TRBV27 to TRBJ2-2; TRBD1 aligns across 10 bases. The CDR3 spans 17 residues. V lost 2 bases, J lost 6 bases, and 9 bases stayed unmatched. Germline loops: CDR1 MNHEY, CDR2 SMNVEV (reference sequence). The CDR3 DNA follows: TGTGCCAGCAGTTTAATTGGACAGGGGGGCCGGGCCGGGGAGCTGTTTTTT. The encoded protein is CASSLIGQGGRAGELFF.

Regarding this clonotype: An end of the junction does not agree with germline; a read error may underlie this. The V and J genes are TRBV28 and TRBJ2-5, with 8 bases that match TRBD1. Germline loops: CDR1 MDHEN, CDR2 SYDVKM. The CDR3 runs 15 residues. The CDR3 coding sequence is TGTGCCAGCAGCTTATTTGACAGGGGAAAAGAGACCCAGCACTTC. Amino acid sequence: CASSLFDRGKETQHF.

This clonotype was picked up a small number of times. A much larger clone lies one base from this, so it may be a read error. The chain employs TRBV3-1 and TRBJ2-1, with D hard to call. The germline gives CDR1 LGHDT, CDR2 YNNKEL (reference sequence). The CDR3 has 15 amino acids. CDR3 protein: CASSQDPSSYTEQFF. CDR3 DNA sequence: TGTGCCAGCAGCCAAGATCCGAGCTCCTACACTGAGCAGTTCTTC.

This clonotype was picked up a small number of times. This chain joins TRBV7-9 and TRBJ2-3, with 8 bases lining up with TRBD1. CDR3 length: 15 residues. J was trimmed by 3 bases and V by 5 bases; bases with no gene match: 7. Germline assignment: CDR1 SEHNR and CDR2 FQNEAQ (reference sequence). DNA for the CDR3: TGTGCCAGCAGCCCAATGGGACAGGCGACAGATACGCAGTATTTT. It is translated as CASSPMGQATDTQYF.

CDR3 sequence (DNA): TGCAGTGCTAGAGTTAAGGACGAGCAGTACTTC. Translating gives CSARVKDEQYF. The chain joins TRBV20-1 to TRBJ2-5; no definite D call. The DNA end is a closer match to TRBJ2-7, so the J assignment may be wrong. Germline lookup yields CDR1 DFQATT and CDR2 SNEGSKA (reference sequence). The CDR3 loop spans 11 amino acids.

This clonotype was seen a single time. V gene TRBV10-3 combines with J gene TRBJ2-1; D is perhaps TRBD1 or TRBD2 (5 bases each). CDR3 length equals 15 residues. The V and J ends lost 2 bases and 8 bases respectively, with 16 bases between them. Germline V gene data show CDR1 as ENHRY and CDR2 as SYGVKD. The CDR3 bases are TGTGCCATCAGTGAGACAAGGGGACCCGGCGATGAGCAGTTCTTC. The encoded protein is CAISETRGPGDEQFF.